Listed here are 12 T cell receptor beta chains from one sample, sequenced in a study of post-analysis software for immune sequencing data. Antigens for these TCRs are unknown. Notes on the study in general: About five TRBV segments were more frequent in patients than controls; TRBV5-6, TRBV5-1 and TRBV20-1 belonged to this group.

Tagging with unique molecular identifiers was a feature of the TCR beta cDNA libraries. TCRdb redid the calling of the PCR reads with MiXCR, one entry per CDR3 protein. The top ten hold around 0.6% of the sample, which has approximately 730,000 distinct CDR3 sequences, approximately 30% seen once. Sequencing input: blood. The receptor source for this set is a girl aged 10 to 17 with multiple sclerosis.

The CDR3 loop reads CASSFGQGPMNTEAFF. The CDR3 nucleotides are TGCGCCAGCAGCTTCGGACAAGGACCCATGAACACTGAAGCTTTCTTT. This chain links TRBV5-1 with TRBJ1-1; maybe TRBD1 (5 bases). Germline V lookup: CDR1 SGHRS, CDR2 YFSETQ. CDR3 length equals 16 residues. The V end lost 2 bases, the J end lost 0 bases, and 14 bases lay between the germline ends.

The sample holds many counts of this clonotype. The chain uses TRBV29-1 and TRBJ1-2, with D perhaps TRBD1 (5 bases). This CDR3 comprises 13 residues. V was cut by 5 bases and J by 1 base, with 11 bases left in between. Germline CDR1 SQVTM, CDR2 ANQGSEA. The CDR3 DNA reads as TGCAGCGTTTTTGGGGGAAGTAACTATGGCTACACCTTC. It yields the protein CSVFGGSNYGYTF.

A word on this clonotype: Since a much larger clone is just one base distant, this may be a read error. This chain joins TRBV20-1 and TRBJ2-3; D is undetermined. Looked up from germline, CDR1 is DFQATT and CDR2 is SNEGSKA (reference sequence). V lost 4 bases and J lost 4, with 15 bases in between. The CDR3 sequence is 14 residues long. The CDR3 region is CSATMGISPDTQYF. The CDR3 DNA is TGCAGTGCTACCATGGGTATCTCGCCAGATACGCAGTATTTT.

In this sample, this clonotype turned up a few times. V is TRBV6-2 or TRBV6-3 and J is TRBJ2-1; 9 nucleotides line up with TRBD2. Germline V gene sequence: CDR1 MNHEY, CDR2 SVGEGT. The CDR3 runs to 17 residues. Trimming took 2 bases from V and 6 from J; bases not matched to a gene: 11. The CDR3 bases are TGTGCCAGCAGTTACCGGCGGGGGATAGCGGGAGTCAATGAGCAGTTCTTC. It encodes CASSYRRGIAGVNEQFF.

The chain carries TRBV12-3 or TRBV12-4 and TRBJ2-7; D remains ambiguous. CDR3 size: 15 residues. V lost 6 bases, J lost 2 bases, and 17 bases lay in between. Written as DNA, the CDR3 is TGTGCCAGCAGCTTTCAGGTCGGTACGACCTACGAGCAGTACTTC. Amino acids: CASSFQVGTTYEQYF.

The J gene is TRBJ1-1, the V gene TRBV7-2; a possible D gene is TRBD1 (5 bases). CDR3 length: 14 residues. V lost 3 bases and J 6 bases, leaving 14 bases between the germline ends. Germline CDR1 is SGHTA and CDR2 is FQGNSA. CDR3 region: CASSFQGIPPEAFF. DNA for the CDR3: TGTGCCAGCAGCTTCCAGGGAATCCCCCCTGAAGCTTTCTTT.

J is TRBJ2-7 and V is TRBV7-9; 11 bases map to TRBD2. With V trimmed by 3 bases and J by 2 bases, 6 bases remained unmatched. The CDR3 is made up of 16 amino acids. Per germline, CDR1 SEHNR and CDR2 FQNEAQ (reference sequence). CDR3 DNA: TGTGCCAGCAGCTTTTACGGGACTAGCGGCACCTACGAGCAGTACTTC. Protein product: CASSFYGTSGTYEQYF.

As DNA, the CDR3 is TGTGCCAGCAGCGTAGAGCGGGGGGAGTTCCCCGGGACCCAGTACTTC. It is translated as CASSVERGEFPGTQYF. J is TRBJ2-7 and V is TRBV9; 9 bases are shared with TRBD2. The end of the DNA aligns better with TRBJ2-5, so the J call may be wrong. The CDR3 length is 16 residues. Germline V gene data show CDR1 as SGDLS and CDR2 as YYNGEE.

This clonotype was observed a few times. The chain combines TRBV7-2 with TRBJ2-1; TRBD2 is a possible D gene (6 bases). The CDR3 has 12 amino acids. Trimming stripped 6 bases from V and 10 bases from J, with 13 bases between. Per germline, CDR1 SGHTA and CDR2 FQGNSA. This CDR3 is CASSKGAGEQFF. CDR3 bases: TGTGCCAGCAGTAAAGGGGCGGGAGAGCAGTTCTTC.

This clonotype was recorded at least ten times. The V call is TRBV7-9, the J call TRBJ2-1; tentative D call: TRBD2 (6 bases). This CDR3 has 18 amino acids. Germline V lookup: CDR1 SEHNR, CDR2 FQNEAQ (reference sequence). V lost 5 bases and J 8 bases, leaving 28 bases between the germline ends. The CDR3 loop is CASSRLSAGTGRRDEQFF. Here the CDR3 DNA reads TGTGCCAGCAGCCGCCTATCCGCCGGGACTGGGCGACGCGATGAGCAGTTCTTC.

As to this clonotype: Its ends do not fully match the called genes, so a read error is possible. The chain uses TRBV18 and TRBJ2-1, with D perhaps being TRBD1 or TRBD2 (5 bases each). The CDR3 runs to 18 residues. Germline V gene lookup returns CDR1 KGHSH and CDR2 LQKENI. CDR3 DNA: TGTGCCAGCTCACCTGGGATTTTGGGGGTAAGCTCCTACAATAAGCAGTTCTTC. Protein: CASSPGILGVSSYNKQFF.

This chain joins TRBV18 and TRBJ1-1; the D gene is possibly TRBD1 (6 bases). The length of the CDR3 is 13 residues. CDR1 is KGHSH, CDR2 LQKENI, per germline. Trimming removed 5 bases from V and 5 bases from J, with 12 bases in between. CDR3 nucleotide sequence: TGTGCCAGCTCAAGGGGGGATAGGACTGAAGCTTTCTTT. Translating gives CASSRGDRTEAFF.